The 7 T cell receptor beta chains in this list originate from one sample, sequenced in a study of T cells in Graves' hyperthyroidism and ophthalmopathy. Template material for amplifying TCR beta CDR3 regions consisted of RNA transcripts. The TCR CDR3 first-round RT-PCR relied on the HTBI primer set. MiXCR, applied by TCRdb to the multiplex PCR reads, yields one record per CDR3 protein. The table lists under 300,000 distinct CDR3 sequences, less than 30% of them singletons, with roughly a quarter in the top ten. The sequenced sample was blood. Receptor source: a man aged 40-49 years with Graves' hyperthyroidism that later progressed to Graves' ophthalmopathy.

The sample holds many counts of this clonotype. This chain joins TRBV6-2 or TRBV6-3 and TRBJ1-2; D remains ambiguous. V was pared by 6 bases and J by 6 bases, with 8 bases between. Germline CDR1 is MNHEY and CDR2 is SVGEGT. This CDR3 is built from 11 residues. The CDR3 here is CASSHDDGYTF. The DNA of the CDR3 is TGTGCCAGCAGCCACGACGATGGCTACACCTTC.

This chain connects TRBV6-2 or TRBV6-3 to TRBJ2-7; D may be TRBD1 (7 bases). V was shortened by 6 bases and J by 0 bases, with 12 bases between the two germline ends. The CDR3 is made up of 14 amino acids. Germline loops: CDR1 MNHEY, CDR2 SVGEGT. The CDR3 loop reads CASSGGDSSYEQYF. The DNA of the CDR3 is TGTGCCAGCAGCGGCGGGGACAGCTCCTACGAGCAGTACTTC.

This clonotype was detected many times. The V gene is TRBV27, the J gene TRBJ2-7; 9 nucleotides match TRBD1. CDR1 and CDR2 from the germline V gene are MNHEY and SMNVEV (reference sequence). The CDR3 has 13 amino acids. The junction had 3 bases not matched to a gene; V was cut back by 2 bases and J by 7 bases. As DNA, the CDR3 is TGTGCCAGCAGTTTAATCGGGACAGGGGAGCAGTACTTC. Protein sequence: CASSLIGTGEQYF.

This clonotype was counted only a few times. The rearrangement joins TRBV30 to TRBJ2-3; D remains unclear. Germline V gene data show CDR1 as GTSNPN and CDR2 as SVGIG (reference sequence). This CDR3 has 15 amino acids. V was shortened by 1 base and J by 8 bases, with 19 bases between the two germline ends. The CDR3 sequence is CAWSDPVPPFGTQYF. In DNA form, the CDR3 reads TGTGCCTGGAGTGACCCGGTTCCACCCTTCGGTACGCAGTATTTT.

The genes are TRBV6-1 and TRBJ1-1; 7 bases match TRBD1. The CDR3 extends over 14 amino acids. Germline CDR1 reads MNHNS; CDR2 reads SASEGT. The J segment lost 4 bases and the V segment lost 6 bases, leaving 8 bases of the junction unmatched. The CDR3 sequence: CASSRADRATEAFF. The CDR3, as DNA: TGTGCCAGCAGCCGAGCTGACAGGGCCACTGAAGCTTTCTTT.

Many counts were recorded for this clonotype. This sequence joins TRBV7-8 and TRBJ1-3, with TRBD1 identical over 9 bases. V dropped 5 bases and J dropped 3; count of bases not matched to a gene: 5. Germline V CDR1 and CDR2: SGHVS, FQNEAQ. The CDR3 contains 15 residues. The CDR3 loop reads CASSKGQGYGNTIYF. The CDR3 DNA reads as TGTGCCAGCAGCAAGGGACAGGGTTATGGAAACACCATATATTTT.

CDR3 nucleotide sequence: TGCAGCTCCGGGACGGCGGGGAATGAAGCTTTCTTT. This translates into CSSGTAGNEAFF. The chain uses TRBV29-1 and TRBJ1-1; tentatively, D is TRBD1 (5 bases). From germline, CDR1 is SQVTM and CDR2 ANQGSEA. Trimming removed 8 bases from V and 7 bases from J, with 17 bases in between. The CDR3 covers 12 residues.